The rows below give T cell receptor beta chains drawn from one sample of a study of monozygotic twins with inflammatory bowel disease. TCRdb processed the 5' RACE reads again and assigns one entry to each CDR3 protein, with no DNA. This sample's clone table lists approximately 400,000 distinct CDR3 sequences. The sequencing sample was made of blood. The receptors derive from a human donor with ulcerative colitis or Crohn's disease, or a healthy co-twin of an affected twin (not recorded which). Both conserved end residues are part of each CDR3.

TRBJ2-5 TRBV5-1 CASSPGSRTSAQETQYF
TRBJ2-7 TRBV12-3/TRBV12-4 CASSLNRAGLGNEQYF
TRBJ2-7 TRBV5-1 CASSAGQLYEQYF
TRBJ1-5 TRBV27 CASSFQGANQPQHF
TRBJ2-1 TRBV27 CASSGGGAVSSYNEQFF
TRBJ1-2 TRBV7-2 CASSLIAGGQGHGGYTF
TRBJ1-1 TRBV20-1 CSARDPRGGDTEAFF
TRBJ2-3 TRBV5-1 CASRLDSTDTQYF
TRBJ2-7 TRBV7-2 CASSPRPGLLSYEQYF
TRBJ2-7 TRBV12-3/TRBV12-4 CASSWGHRYEQYF
TRBJ2-2 TRBV5-4 CASSLASAGTGELFF
TRBJ2-6 TRBV5-1 CASSLAEGVAGANVLTF
TRBJ2-3 TRBV27 CATKGEVGADTQYF
TRBJ1-4 TRBV7-9 CASSLWTGPNEKLFF
TRBJ2-1 TRBV2 CASSEESAQFF
TRBJ1-1 TRBV5-6 CASSSEGSWNTEAFF
TRBJ1-4 TRBV7-6 CASSREGYNEKLFF
TRBJ2-1 TRBV18 CASSPPSSGGTYNEQFF
TRBJ2-1 TRBV7-9 CASSPEWAGGPGDEQFF
TRBJ1-1 TRBV5-1 CASSRRDNTEAFF
TRBJ2-7 TRBV20-1 CSASASRGYYEQYF
TRBJ2-3 TRBV5-6 CASSLVGQALLDTQYF
TRBJ2-1 TRBV20-1 CSASEGLNNEQFF